Shown below are 6 T cell receptor beta chains from a single sample sequenced in a study of shared clonotypes between healthy human individuals. Some clones are missing from TCRdb's copy, which holds only in-frame ones; the method was immunoSEQ multiplex PCR. The table lists about 610,000 clones, 95% to 97% of them singletons, with roughly 0.12% in the top ten. CD45RO negativity and positive selection for CCR7 defined naive CD8 cells, a population that excluded terminally differentiated effector memory CD45RA+ cells. The sample taken for sequencing was naive CD8+ T cells sorted from blood. The receptors here all came from a woman in her 30s in good health.

The chain recombines TRBV7-9 with TRBJ1-1; D uncertain. This CDR3 has 13 residues. V was cut by 6 bases and J by 5 bases, with 13 bases left in between. The V gene's germline CDR1 is SEHNR and CDR2 FQNEAQ (reference sequence). The CDR3 bases are TGTGCCAGCAGTCCCGCTCGTAGAACTGAAGCTTTCTTT. Translation: CASSPARRTEAFF.

V and J are TRBV9 and TRBJ2-1; 10 bases map to TRBD2. Trimming cost V 2 bases and J 6 bases; bases outside gene matches: 8. The CDR3 has 16 residues. Germline V CDR1 and CDR2: SGDLS, YYNGEE. The CDR3 DNA is TGTGCCAGCAGCGTGGGTGGGACTAGCGAAACCAATGAGCAGTTCTTC. It encodes CASSVGGTSETNEQFF.

The rearrangement links TRBV5-6 to TRBJ1-1, with D possibly TRBD1 on 6 matching bases. The CDR3 loop spans 15 amino acids. Deletions cut 2 bases from V and 3 bases from J, with 14 bases between. CDR1 and CDR2 (germline): SGHDT, YYEEEE. The CDR3 region is CASSFQGMGYTEAFF. As DNA, the CDR3 is TGTGCCAGCAGCTTCCAGGGGATGGGGTACACTGAAGCTTTCTTT.

The chain couples TRBV6-5 to TRBJ2-2, with D perhaps TRBD2 (6 bases). This CDR3 spans 14 amino acids. V was shortened by 0 bases and J by 6 bases, with 8 bases between the two germline ends. Germline-derived CDR1 and CDR2 are MNHEY and SVGAGI. CDR3 DNA: TGTGCCAGCAGTTACTCGCGGGGCCCCGGGGAGCTGTTTTTT. Translated: CASSYSRGPGELFF.

This clone was counted a single time. The rearrangement joins TRBV27 to TRBJ1-5; TRBD1 might be the D (5 bases). Germline CDR1 reads MNHEY; CDR2 reads SMNVEV (reference sequence). The CDR3 runs to 13 residues. Trimming stripped 5 bases from V and 14 bases from J, with 19 bases between. The CDR3 spells CASSHGTGRGEHF. CDR3 nucleotides: TGTGCCAGCAGTCACGGAACAGGTCGGGGCGAGCATTTT.

The rearrangement joins TRBV6-1 to TRBJ2-6, with 7 bases that match TRBD2. The CDR3 contains 15 residues. J was trimmed by 3 bases and V by 6 bases; bases with no gene match: 5. CDR1 is MNHNS, CDR2 SASEGT, per germline. CDR3 sequence: CASRPTSFGANVLTF. For the CDR3, the DNA is TGTGCCAGCAGGCCGACTAGCTTTGGGGCCAACGTCCTGACTTTC.